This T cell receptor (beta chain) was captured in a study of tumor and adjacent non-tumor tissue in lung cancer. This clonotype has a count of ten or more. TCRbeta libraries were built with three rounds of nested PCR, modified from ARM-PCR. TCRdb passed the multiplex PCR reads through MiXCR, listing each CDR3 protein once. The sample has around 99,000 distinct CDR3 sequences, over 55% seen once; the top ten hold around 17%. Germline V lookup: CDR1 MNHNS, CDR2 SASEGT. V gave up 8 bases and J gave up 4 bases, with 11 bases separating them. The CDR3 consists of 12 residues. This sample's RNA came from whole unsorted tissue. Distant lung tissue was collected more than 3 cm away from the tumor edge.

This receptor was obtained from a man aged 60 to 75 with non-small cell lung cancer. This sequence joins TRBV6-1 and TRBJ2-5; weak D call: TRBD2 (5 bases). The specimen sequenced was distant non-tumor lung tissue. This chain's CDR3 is CASQVAGETQYF. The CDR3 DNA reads TGTGCCAGCCAGGTGGCGGGAGAGACCCAGTACTTC.